This entry describes one T cell receptor (beta chain). This clonotype was found a few times. This receptor's antigen is unknown. Base qualities were left out, and no much larger clone turns up one base away. TCR cDNA was synthesized by 5'RACE template switching, through which a universal primer site and unique molecular identifiers were introduced. Priming of cDNA synthesis was performed from both the TCR alpha and TCR beta constant segments. Libraries were amplified in two PCR steps, with sample barcodes and sequencing adapters added in the second step. Sequencing of the libraries was done on either Illumina HiSeq 2500 (2x100 bp) or NovaSeq (2x150 bp). The original pipeline was this. Reads were demultiplexed and collapsed into UMI consensus sequences with MIGEC, and V(D)J alignment was performed with MiXCR. Using edgeR on replicate PBMC samples, clonotypes were called vaccine-responding if FDR was below 0.01 and the log2 fold change was above 5 up to day 15. Bulk clonotypes were assigned CD4 or CD8 identity according to which sequenced CD4 or CD8 repertoire held them at higher abundance. The raw public data were reprocessed by TCRdb itself: fastp quality trimming at Q25, MiXCR clonotype calling, in-frame beta chains only. One record per CDR3 amino acid sequence lists the most common genes and DNA. These V and J calls derive from TCRdb rather than the authors' analysis. This sample comprises 250,000 or so distinct CDR3 sequences, less than 9% of them detected only once. About 0.85% of the sample comes from the top ten.

The data belong to a study of T cells after yellow fever vaccination (dated by TCRdb to the late 2010s). With regard to the full study: The SMART-Seq v4 Ultra Low Input RNA kit was used to prepare libraries from fractions with low cell numbers. To follow T-cell clones before and after both primary and booster YFV17D yellow fever vaccination, bulk TCR alpha and beta repertoires underwent longitudinal sequencing. Two healthy male donors, one aged 18 to 29 and one aged 30 to 40 years, made up the cohort. Bulk PBMC replicates and cell subsets were isolated from blood drawn at multiple timepoints before and after both primary and secondary immunization.

The treatment or condition label on this specimen signifies: live attenuated yellow fever vaccine strain. PBMCs were isolated from peripheral blood using a standard Ficoll-Paque protocol. Dynabeads CD4 and CD8 positive selection kits were used to isolate CD4 and CD8 T-cell fractions. TriZol was used to extract RNA from bulk PBMCs, from CD4 and CD8 fractions, and from dextramer-positive and dextramer-negative fractions. V is reduced by 8 bases and J by 0 bases, leaving a spacing of 7 bases between them. From its cysteine to its phenylalanine, the CDR3 spans 12 amino acids. The retained sequence is limited to the CDR3, 36 bases, with the frame set at the first base. Results the study describes overall, beyond this receptor: A small share of clonotypes occurred in both CD4 and CD8 compartments, likely arising from convergent recombination. After the booster, most of the clones that had expanded following primary vaccination were detected again (96% of CD4 and 80% to 90% of CD8), which suggests that memory was broadly maintained. Compared with the primary T-cell response, the secondary T-cell response was faster but weaker, reaching its peak on day 5 rather than on day 15. FACS-sorted repertoires could contain abundant contaminating clonotypes from the bulk population, so computational filtering was required. Because only two donors were included in the study, the extent to which the findings can be generalized is limited.

The clonotype originates from a man aged 30-40 years who received the YFV17D yellow fever vaccine. The V and J genes are TRBV12-3 or TRBV12-4 and TRBJ1-1, with the D gene uncertain. The input for sequencing was CD4+ T cells sorted from PBMCs, taken 15 days after the yellow fever booster vaccination. The DNA sequence is given as TGTGCCAGCCACTACTTGAACACTGAAGCTTTCTTT. Its translation reads: CASHYLNTEAFF.